These 19 T cell receptor beta chains came from one sample sequenced in a study of blood T cell repertoires in COVID-19. TCRdb's table, derived via immunoSEQ multiplex PCR, lists solely in-frame clones and lacks some. The sample carries 60,000 to 70,000 clones, 90% to 95% recorded once. Sequencing input: peripheral blood. Source of these receptors: a human donor in a cohort sampled during active COVID-19.

Here the CDR3 DNA reads TGTGCCAGCTCACCCCCCCCCTATTACGAGCAGTACTTC. This gives the protein CASSPPPYYEQYF. The chain links TRBV18 to TRBJ2-7, with D hard to call. This CDR3 region has 13 residues. CDR1 is KGHSH and CDR2 is LQKENI in the germline V gene. V lost 3 bases, J lost 4 bases, and 10 bases lay in between.

This clone showed up just once. The chain uses TRBV24-1 and TRBJ2-7; maybe TRBD1 (5 bases). This CDR3 comprises 13 residues. V was cut by 4 bases and J by 3 bases, with 9 bases left in between. CDR1 and CDR2 (germline): KGHDR, SFDVKD. CDR3 coding DNA: TGTGCCACCAGTGACAGGGAAGGCTACGAGCAGTACTTC. As protein: CATSDREGYEQYF.

The chain links TRBV6-6 to TRBJ2-2; possibly TRBD2 for D (6 bases). This CDR3 region has 16 residues. CDR1 and CDR2 (germline): MNHNY, SVGAGI (reference sequence). Trimming shortened V by 5 bases and J by 5 bases, and 18 bases separated the two germline ends. CDR3 in amino acids: CASSPPGRAGTGELFF. The CDR3, as DNA: TGTGCCAGCAGTCCCCCCGGCAGGGCGGGGACCGGGGAGCTGTTTTTT.

V gene TRBV5-1 combines with J gene TRBJ2-5; perhaps TRBD2 as D (5 bases). The CDR3 extends over 14 amino acids. V was shortened by 1 base and J by 2 bases, with 9 bases between the two germline ends. The germline V gene encodes CDR1 SGHRS and CDR2 YFSETQ. CDR3 nucleotide sequence: TGCGCCAGCAGCTTGTATACGGGGCAAGAGACCCAGTACTTC. Protein product: CASSLYTGQETQYF.

The chain is built from TRBV5-6 and TRBJ2-3, with D perhaps TRBD2 (7 bases). V was cut by 2 bases and J by 0 bases, with 16 bases left in between. The CDR3 is 17 residues long. In germline, CDR1 is SGHDT, CDR2 YYEEEE. This chain's CDR3 is CASSFLRGTPSTDTQYF. The CDR3 DNA reads TGTGCCAGCAGCTTCCTGCGGGGGACACCCAGCACAGATACGCAGTATTTT.

V usage is TRBV28 and J usage is TRBJ2-7; D gene ambiguous. CDR3 length: 12 amino acids. V was clipped by 2 bases and J by 5 bases, with 7 bases between them. Per the germline V gene, CDR1 is MDHEN and CDR2 is SYDVKM. The CDR3, as DNA: TGTGCCAGCAGTTTACCGGCGGACGAGCAGTACTTC. Translating gives CASSLPADEQYF.

This chain uses TRBV7-2 with TRBJ2-3; 9 bases match TRBD1. Germline V gene sequence: CDR1 SGHTA, CDR2 FQGNSA. The CDR3 covers 16 residues. With V trimmed by 3 bases and J by 7 bases, 11 bases remained unmatched. The CDR3 loop reads CASSLGGTGPANTQYF. The CDR3 DNA follows: TGTGCCAGCAGCTTGGGGGGGACAGGGCCCGCGAATACGCAGTATTTT.

J is TRBJ1-1 and V is TRBV3-1 (or the pseudogene TRBV3-2), with TRBD1 as a possible D gene (5 bases). Germline V gene data show CDR1 as LGHDT and CDR2 as YNNKEL (reference sequence). V shed 3 bases and J shed 3 bases, with 23 bases lying between them. The CDR3 length is 18 residues. The CDR3 is CASSHFGADWGRHTEAFF. The CDR3 DNA sequence: TGTGCCAGCAGCCATTTTGGGGCGGACTGGGGGAGGCACACTGAAGCTTTCTTT.

The genes are TRBV19 and TRBJ1-4, with 9 bases that match TRBD1. The CDR3 totals 16 residues. Losses at the gene ends were 5 bases for V and 5 bases for J; bases not matched to a gene: 9. Germline V gene sequence: CDR1 LNHDA, CDR2 SQIVND (reference sequence). CDR3 amino acids: CASSPGTGTGNEKLFF. CDR3 bases: TGTGCCAGTAGTCCAGGTACCGGGACAGGGAATGAAAAACTGTTTTTT.

This chain links TRBV7-2 with TRBJ2-7; TRBD1 aligns across 8 bases. From germline, CDR1 is SGHTA and CDR2 FQGNSA. J gave up 2 bases and V 1 base, and 1 base lay outside the gene matches. The CDR3 has 14 amino acids. The CDR3 DNA reads as TGTGCCAGCAGCTTAGGGACAGGGCCCTACGAGCAGTACTTC. Protein: CASSLGTGPYEQYF.

The V gene is TRBV7-9, the J gene TRBJ2-3; a weak D match, TRBD1 (5 bases). The CDR3 runs to 16 residues. V lost 2 bases to trimming and J lost 2 bases, with 14 bases between them. CDR1 is SEHNR and CDR2 is FQNEAQ in the germline V gene (reference sequence). CDR3 sequence: CASSLQVVGATDTQYF. Here the CDR3 DNA reads TGTGCCAGCAGCTTACAGGTGGTTGGGGCCACAGATACGCAGTATTTT. The full variable domain, with the rest looked up from reference TRBV7-9 and TRBJ2-3, is DTGVSQNPRHKITKRGQNVTFRCDPISEHNRLYWYRQTLGQGPEFLTYFQNEAQLEKSRLLSDRFSAERPKGSFSTLEIQRTEQGDSAMYLCASSLQVVGATDTQYFGPGTRLTVL.

V gene TRBV9 combines with J gene TRBJ2-3; 7 nucleotides line up with TRBD2. The CDR3 is made up of 16 amino acids. CDR1 and CDR2 from the germline V gene are SGDLS and YYNGEE. V shed 0 bases, J shed 0 bases, and the junction held 4 bases outside the gene matches. CDR3: CASSVGFSGSTDTQYF. The CDR3, as DNA: TGTGCCAGCAGCGTAGGCTTTAGCGGGAGCACAGATACGCAGTATTTT.

For this clone: This specimen includes other DNA sequences encoding the same CDR3. This rearrangement joins TRBV7-2 to TRBJ1-1; no clear D. V lost 2 bases to trimming and J lost 2 bases, with 9 bases between them. CDR1 is SGHTA and CDR2 is FQGNSA in the germline V gene. The CDR3 is 14 residues long. This CDR3 is CASSLTGINTEAFF. CDR3 DNA: TGTGCCAGCAGCTTAACGGGGATAAACACTGAAGCTTTCTTT.

The V and J genes are TRBV4-1 and TRBJ1-2, with TRBD1 matching over 8 bases. Trimming removed 4 bases from V and 5 bases from J; junction bases left unmatched: 18. In germline, CDR1 is MGHRA, CDR2 YSYEKL. The CDR3 covers 18 residues. This chain's CDR3 is CASSPNSPDRELGYGYTF. For the CDR3, the DNA is TGCGCCAGCAGCCCTAACTCACCGGACAGGGAGCTTGGGTATGGCTACACCTTC.

The rearrangement uses TRBV27 and TRBJ2-2; D might be TRBD1 (5 bases). Per germline, CDR1 MNHEY and CDR2 SMNVEV (reference sequence). V was pared by 3 bases and J by 4 bases, with 15 bases between. This CDR3 is 16 amino acids long. CDR3 loop: CASSFLAGGATGELFF. In DNA, the CDR3 is TGTGCCAGCAGTTTTCTGGCTGGTGGGGCCACCGGGGAGCTGTTTTTT.

The rearrangement links TRBV3-1 (or the pseudogene TRBV3-2) to TRBJ1-1; no clear D. V was shortened by 3 bases and J by 4 bases, with 9 bases between the two germline ends. The CDR3 runs 13 residues. Germline loops: CDR1 LGHDT, CDR2 YNNKEL (reference sequence). The CDR3 loop reads CASSHTPITEAFF. The CDR3 coding sequence is TGTGCCAGCAGCCACACACCCATCACTGAAGCTTTCTTT.

The V call is TRBV30, the J call TRBJ2-1, with unresolved D. The CDR3 length is 13 residues. V lost 3 bases and J 0 bases, leaving 6 bases between the germline ends. Per germline, CDR1 GTSNPN and CDR2 SVGIG (reference sequence). CDR3 sequence: CAWSQASYNEQFF. For the CDR3, the DNA is TGTGCCTGGAGCCAGGCCTCCTACAATGAGCAGTTCTTC.

The chain is built from TRBV7-9 and TRBJ2-3; D is unclear. Trimming took off 5 bases at V and 6 bases at J, with 12 bases between the two ends. This CDR3 is built from 13 residues. Germline lookup yields CDR1 SEHNR and CDR2 FQNEAQ (reference sequence). CDR3 in amino acids: CASSPLSLDTQYF. The CDR3 coding sequence is TGTGCCAGCAGCCCCCTGAGCCTGGATACGCAGTATTTT.

V is TRBV19 and J is TRBJ1-2; tentative D call: TRBD1 (6 bases). There are 13 residues in the CDR3. The germline CDR1 and CDR2 sequences are LNHDA and SQIVND (reference sequence). V lost 5 bases and J lost 4, with 11 bases in between. CDR3 region: CASSRWDIYGYTF. CDR3 coding DNA: TGTGCCAGTAGTCGCTGGGACATCTATGGCTACACCTTC.